A selection of T cell receptor beta chains follows, all from one sample in a study of shared clonotypes between healthy human individuals. Profiled with immunoSEQ multiplex PCR; TCRdb holds only in-frame clones, not every one. The repertoire consists of just over 95,000 clones, with 67% occurring once and the leading ten covering over 35%. Sequencing was performed on memory CD8+ T cells sorted from blood. The origin of the receptors is a man aged 30 to 39 in good health. Both conserved end residues are part of each CDR3. Each record gives: D gene, clone size, V gene, J gene, CDR3 protein, CDR3 DNA. The D gene is left open where the match is weak. Clone size is given for some rows only: seen once, a few or many times, or a class if the clone is expanded.

-	-	TRBV6-1	TRBJ1-1	CASSEVLTGTEAFF	TGTGCCAGCAGTGAAGTGCTTACGGGCACTGAAGCTTTCTTT
TRBD2	-	TRBV5-1	TRBJ2-5	CASSFTSGYNQETQYF	TGCGCCAGCAGCTTTACTAGCGGATATAACCAAGAGACCCAGTACTTC
-	-	TRBV25-1	TRBJ2-7	CASRAGYFLVYEQYF	TGTGCCAGCAGGGCGGGCTACTTCTTGGTATACGAGCAGTACTTC
-	-	TRBV4-3	TRBJ2-2	CASSQEEGAGELFF	TGCGCCAGCAGCCAAGAAGAGGGCGCCGGGGAGCTGTTTTTT
TRBD2	-	TRBV10-3	TRBJ2-7	CAISAEAGGAYEQYF	TGTGCCATCAGCGCGGAGGCGGGAGGGGCCTACGAGCAGTACTTC
-	few	TRBV6-4	TRBJ2-7	CASSEAAGESYEQYF	TGTGCCAGCAGTGAGGCGGCAGGAGAATCCTACGAGCAGTACTTC
TRBD1	few	TRBV9	TRBJ2-7	CASSVGQGNSYEQYF	TGTGCCAGCAGCGTAGGACAGGGGAATTCCTACGAGCAGTACTTC
-	-	TRBV7-9	TRBJ2-7	CASSLGTQEQYF	TGTGCCAGCAGCTTAGGTACTCAGGAGCAGTACTTC
-	-	TRBV6-5	TRBJ2-7	CASSESYEQYF	TGTGCCAGCAGTGAATCTTACGAGCAGTACTTC
TRBD2	once	TRBV25-1	TRBJ2-7	CASSPMSGSVSYEQYF	TGTGCCAGCAGTCCCATGAGCGGGAGTGTCTCCTACGAGCAGTACTTC
-	-	TRBV9	TRBJ1-2	CASSVESGYGYTF	TGTGCCAGCAGCGTAGAGTCGGGCTATGGCTACACCTTC
-	once	TRBV7-5	TRBJ2-7	CVRTTLAGGPCEQYF	TGTGTCAGAACCACACTAGCGGGAGGGCCTTGCGAGCAGTACTTC
TRBD2	-	TRBV6-5	TRBJ2-7	CASSLTSGSHEQYF	TGTGCCAGCAGTCTGACTAGCGGGAGCCACGAGCAGTACTTC
-	few	TRBV14	TRBJ2-3	CASSQDDTDTQYF	TGTGCCAGCAGCCAAGATGATACAGATACGCAGTATTTT
-	-	TRBV5-1	TRBJ2-6	CASHSGANVLTF	TGCGCCAGCCACTCTGGGGCCAACGTCCTGACTTTC
TRBD1	-	TRBV6-4	TRBJ2-5	CASSEAGGAETQYF	TGTGCCAGCAGTGAGGCAGGGGGCGCGGAGACCCAGTACTTC
TRBD2	-	TRBV5-1	TRBJ2-2	CASSLASGSFGELFF	TGCGCCAGCAGCTTGGCTAGCGGGAGTTTCGGGGAGCTGTTTTTT
TRBD2	-	TRBV15	TRBJ2-1	CATSRSIAGSDEQFF	TGTGCCACCAGCAGAAGCATAGCGGGAAGCGATGAGCAGTTCTTC
-	few	TRBV14	TRBJ1-2	CASSQEDSYGYTF	TGTGCCAGCAGCCAAGAGGACAGCTATGGCTACACCTTC
TRBD1	few	TRBV28	TRBJ2-7	CASSSPRDRGIEQYF	TGTGCCAGCTCCTCACCCCGGGACAGGGGGATCGAGCAGTACTTC
-	few	TRBV7-9	TRBJ2-5	CASSRYPRPEETQYF	TGTGCCAGCAGCCGATACCCCCGACCGGAAGAGACCCAGTACTTC
TRBD1	-	TRBV5-4	TRBJ2-1	CASSLVGQGAIFHEQFF	TGTGCCAGCAGCTTGGTTGGACAGGGGGCCATTTTCCATGAGCAGTTCTTC
-	many	TRBV25-1	TRBJ1-2	CASSEWDRAYGYTF	TGTGCCAGCAGTGAATGGGACCGGGCCTATGGCTACACCTTC
-	-	TRBV11-2	TRBJ2-7	CASSPDYFYEQYF	TGTGCCAGCAGCCCCGACTACTTCTACGAGCAGTACTTC
-	-	TRBV28	TRBJ2-2	CASSLVDTGELFF	TGTGCCAGCAGTTTAGTCGACACCGGGGAGCTGTTTTTT
TRBD2	-	TRBV28	TRBJ2-1	CVSGLAIGNEQFF	TGTGTTTCGGGACTAGCGATCGGCAATGAGCAGTTCTTC
-	-	TRBV28	TRBJ2-7	CASSFPGDSYEQYF	TGTGCCAGCAGTTTCCCAGGGGACTCCTACGAGCAGTACTTC
-	-	TRBV7-9	TRBJ1-1	CASSPPAGRNTEAFF	TGTGCCAGCAGCCCCCCCGCGGGCAGGAACACTGAAGCTTTCTTT
-	-	TRBV5-6	TRBJ2-7	CASSLHANYEQYF	TGTGCCAGCAGCTTACACGCCAACTACGAGCAGTACTTC